This passage covers 31 T cell receptor beta chains from one sample sequenced in a study of regulatory T cells in long-lasting Graves disease. Time point in this sample: newly diagnosed GD, antithyroid drugs for less than 3 months. From PBMCs, RNA was extracted and then used to make the TCR library. Libraries of TCR beta came from iRepertoire HTBI primers plus Arm-PCR of CDR3 regions. TCRdb analysed the multiplex PCR reads with MiXCR anew, one entry per CDR3 protein. This sample has some 230,000 distinct CDR3 sequences, with around 16% found just once. This material consisted of peripheral blood mononuclear cells (PBMCs), taken at new diagnosis, from a patient treated with antithyroid drugs. The receptors shown here come from a female donor with Graves disease.

This clonotype was detected many times. J is TRBJ1-1 and V is TRBV20-1; D call uncertain. CDR1 and CDR2 (germline): DFQATT, SNEGSKA (reference sequence). V gave up 3 bases and J gave up 2 bases, with 4 bases separating them. The CDR3 is 11 amino acids. The CDR3 coding sequence is TGCAGTGCTAGCGACAACACTGAAGCTTTCTTT. Protein product: CSASDNTEAFF.

This clonotype was counted at least ten times. The chain recombines TRBV24-1 with TRBJ2-5; 11 nucleotides match TRBD2. V gave up 3 bases and J gave up 4 bases; unmatched junction bases: 9. Germline CDR1 KGHDR, CDR2 SFDVKD. The CDR3 runs to 17 residues. CDR3 nucleotide sequence: TGTGCCACCAGTGATCCCAAACTAGCGGGAGTTGGAGAGACCCAGTACTTC. This codes for CATSDPKLAGVGETQYF.

Turning to this clonotype: It may be a read error: a sequence one base away is much more abundant. The CDR3 DNA sequence: TGTGCCAGTAGGCGGGAGGGAAACACAGATACGCAGTATTTT. Protein: CASRREGNTDTQYF. This rearrangement joins TRBV19 to TRBJ2-3; 9 bases match TRBD2. The CDR3 is made up of 14 amino acids. Losses at the gene ends were 6 bases for V and 2 bases for J; bases not matched to a gene: 3. The germline V gene has CDR1 LNHDA and CDR2 SQIVND (reference sequence).

There are many counts of this clonotype. V is TRBV7-8 and J is TRBJ1-1, with D hard to call. The germline gives CDR1 SGHVS, CDR2 FQNEAQ. The CDR3 length is 14 residues. V was pared by 5 bases and J by 1 base, with 11 bases between. CDR3 in DNA: TGTGCCAGCAGCCTAACACCAGGGAACACTGAAGCTTTCTTT. Translated, it gives CASSLTPGNTEAFF. Full variable domain (missing parts from reference TRBV7-8 and TRBJ1-1): GAGVSQSPRYKVAKRGQDVALRCDPISGHVSLFWYQQALGQGPEFLTYFQNEAQLDKSGLPSDRFFAERPEGSVSTLKIQRTQQEDSAVYLCASSLTPGNTEAFFGQGTRLTVV.

This clonotype was seen many times. The gene calls are TRBV12-3 or TRBV12-4 and TRBJ1-2; 10 nucleotides align to TRBD1. V shed 4 bases and J 2 bases; nucleotides not matched to a gene: 4. The CDR3 covers 15 residues. In nucleotides, the CDR3 is TGTGCCAGCAGTTGGACAGGGGGACCAAACTATGGCTACACCTTC. Translating it yields CASSWTGGPNYGYTF.

This clonotype was recorded at least ten times. This chain links TRBV11-2 with TRBJ1-5; no clear D gene. The CDR3 is 11 amino acids. The ends were cut back, 0 bases at V and 9 bases at J, with 3 bases in the middle. The germline V gene has CDR1 SGHAT and CDR2 FQNNGV. The DNA of the CDR3 is TGTGCCAGCAGCTTAGAAAGGCCCCAGCATTTT. Translating gives CASSLERPQHF. Drawing the rest from reference TRBV11-2 and TRBJ1-5, the complete variable domain is EAGVAQSPRYKIIEKRQSVAFWCNPISGHATLYWYQQILGQGPKLLIQFQNNGVVDDSQLPKDRFSAERLKGVDSTLKIQPAKLEDSAVYLCASSLERPQHFGDGTRLSIL.

This clonotype was counted many times. The J gene is TRBJ2-3, the V gene TRBV6-5, with D maybe TRBD1 (5 bases). CDR3 length: 16 amino acids. CDR1 is MNHEY, CDR2 SVGAGI, per germline. V dropped 2 bases and J dropped 3 bases, with 15 bases sitting between them. CDR3 sequence: CASSYDEDSLTDTQYF. For the CDR3, the DNA is TGTGCCAGCAGTTACGACGAAGACAGTTTAACAGATACGCAGTATTTT.

Concerning this clonotype itself: A much larger clone differs from this one at a single base, so this may be a read error. J is TRBJ2-7 and V is TRBV10-2, with D perhaps TRBD1 (5 bases). This CDR3 has 15 residues. CDR1 is WSHSY and CDR2 is SAAADI in the germline V gene. The CDR3 loop reads CTSRHQGFGLYEQYF. In DNA form, the CDR3 reads TGCACCAGCAGACACCAGGGCTTCGGGTTATACGAGCAGTACTTC.

This clonotype occurred many times. One end of the junction does not line up with germline, which may come from a read error. The J gene is TRBJ2-1, the V gene TRBV5-1; the D gene could be TRBD1 or TRBD2 (5 bases each). CDR1 SGHRS and CDR2 YFSETQ come from the germline V gene. CDR3 length: 13 amino acids. This chain's CDR3 is CVSSLGVENQQFF. The CDR3 DNA is TGCGTCAGCAGCTTGGGGGTGGAGAATCAGCAGTTCTTC.

This clonotype was picked up a small number of times. The chain employs TRBV6-1 and TRBJ2-3; tentatively, D is TRBD2 (6 bases). CDR1 and CDR2 from the germline V gene are MNHNS and SASEGT. This CDR3 region has 13 residues. The germline V and J ends were trimmed by 4 bases and 3 bases, with 8 bases remaining between them. The CDR3 DNA is TGTGCCAGCAGTGGGGAGGAAACAGATACGCAGTATTTT. Translated: CASSGEETDTQYF.

This clonotype was detected a few times. V and J are TRBV19 and TRBJ2-1; D is undetermined. This CDR3 contains 12 residues. Germline V lookup: CDR1 LNHDA, CDR2 SQIVND (reference sequence). V was cut by 0 bases and J by 6 bases, with 3 bases left in between. The CDR3 spells CASSIETNEQFF. The CDR3 nucleotides are TGTGCCAGTAGTATAGAGACCAATGAGCAGTTCTTC.

The chain joins TRBV12-3 or TRBV12-4 to TRBJ1-5; D possibly corresponds to TRBD1 (6 bases). V was cut by 6 bases and J by 7 bases, with 10 bases left in between. There are 12 residues in the CDR3. CDR3 sequence: CASRIQGQPQHF. The CDR3 DNA is TGTGCCAGCAGAATCCAGGGGCAGCCCCAGCATTTT.

This clonotype was recorded at least ten times. The chain recombines TRBV6-1 with TRBJ1-4, with D maybe TRBD1 (5 bases). Looked up from germline, CDR1 is MNHNS and CDR2 is SASEGT. V lost 6 bases, J lost 4 bases, and 12 bases lay in between. The CDR3 loop spans 14 amino acids. In DNA, the CDR3 is TGTGCCAGCAGCCGAGTGGGGGGTAATGAAAAACTGTTTTTT. Protein product: CASSRVGGNEKLFF.

At least ten counts were recorded for this clonotype. V is TRBV12-3 or TRBV12-4 and J is TRBJ2-4; TRBD2 matches at 8 bases. The CDR3 has 17 amino acids. J lost 8 bases, V lost 6 bases, and 18 bases had no gene match. The CDR3 spells CASSYLGAGGKRDIQYF. The CDR3 region has the DNA TGTGCCAGCAGCTACCTCGGCGCGGGGGGCAAAAGGGACATTCAGTACTTC.

The chain has TRBV7-9 and TRBJ2-3; D tentatively fits TRBD1 or TRBD2 (6 bases each). Germline CDR1 SEHNR, CDR2 FQNEAQ (reference sequence). The CDR3 has 16 residues. V shed 1 base and J shed 0 bases, with 11 bases lying between them. The CDR3 region has the DNA TGTGCCAGCAGCTTAGGGAGGGGGGAGAGCACAGATACGCAGTATTTT. Translation gives CASSLGRGESTDTQYF.

In its sample, this clonotype was seen many times. This rearrangement joins TRBV29-1 to TRBJ2-5, with D maybe TRBD2 (5 bases). V was shortened by 3 bases and J by 5 bases, with 22 bases between the two germline ends. CDR1 and CDR2 from the germline V gene are SQVTM and ANQGSEA. This CDR3 comprises 16 residues. CDR3 protein: CSVDSGPGREWETQYF. The CDR3 region has the DNA TGCAGCGTTGATAGTGGCCCAGGCCGGGAATGGGAGACCCAGTACTTC.

This clonotype came up many times. The chain is built from TRBV7-8 and TRBJ1-2; D perhaps matches TRBD1 (5 bases). V gave up 2 bases and J gave up 4 bases, with 17 bases separating them. Germline CDR1 and CDR2: SGHVS and FQNEAQ. The CDR3 spans 16 residues. The CDR3 DNA is TGTGCCAGCAGCTTATTCTCAATCCGGGACTCCTATGGCTACACCTTC. It translates to CASSLFSIRDSYGYTF. The full variable domain, in which reference TRBV7-8 and TRBJ1-2 provide the parts outside the CDR3, is GAGVSQSPRYKVAKRGQDVALRCDPISGHVSLFWYQQALGQGPEFLTYFQNEAQLDKSGLPSDRFFAERPEGSVSTLKIQRTQQEDSAVYLCASSLFSIRDSYGYTFGSGTRLTVV.

The chain recombines TRBV6-5 with TRBJ1-3; D perhaps matches TRBD1 (5 bases). The germline V and J ends were trimmed by 0 bases and 1 base, with 10 bases remaining between them. CDR1 and CDR2 from the germline V gene are MNHEY and SVGAGI. The CDR3 runs 16 residues. CDR3 nucleotide sequence: TGTGCCAGCAGTTACTCGGCGGGGGGATCTGGAAACACCATATATTTT. Amino acids: CASSYSAGGSGNTIYF.

There are many counts of this clonotype. The rearrangement links TRBV7-2 to TRBJ2-4; 7 bases line up with TRBD1. There are 13 residues in the CDR3. The germline V gene has CDR1 SGHTA and CDR2 FQGNSA. The V segment lost 3 bases and the J segment 8 bases; nucleotides outside the gene matches: 4. CDR3 sequence reads: CASSFSDRDIQYF. For the CDR3, the DNA is TGTGCCAGCAGCTTCTCAGACAGGGACATTCAGTACTTC. Drawing the rest from reference TRBV7-2 and TRBJ2-4, the complete variable domain is GAGVSQSPSNKVTEKGKDVELRCDPISGHTALYWYRQSLGQGLEFLIYFQGNSAPDKSGLPSDRFSAERTGGSVSTLTIQRTQQEDSAVYLCASSFSDRDIQYFGAGTRLSVL.

DNA of the CDR3: TGCGCCAGCAGCAAGGGACGGTCGAACACTGAAGCTTTCTTT. Amino acid sequence: CASSKGRSNTEAFF. This chain joins TRBV4-1 and TRBJ1-1; a possible D gene is TRBD1 (5 bases). This CDR3 spans 14 amino acids. Trimming stripped 5 bases from V and 1 base from J, with 11 bases between. Germline V gene data show CDR1 as MGHRA and CDR2 as YSYEKL.

This clonotype was detected many times. This chain's CDR3 is CASSESRESSYNEQFF. The DNA of the CDR3 is TGCGCCAGCAGTGAGTCCAGGGAGAGCTCCTACAATGAGCAGTTCTTC. This sequence joins TRBV10-1 and TRBJ2-1; D possibly uses TRBD1 or TRBD2 (5 bases each). V dropped 0 bases and J dropped 0 bases, with 9 bases sitting between them. The CDR3 consists of 16 residues. Germline V gives CDR1 WNHNN, CDR2 SYGVQD (reference sequence).

This clonotype was picked up many times. The chain carries TRBV7-9 and TRBJ2-7, with TRBD2 matching 12 bases. The CDR3 is made up of 19 amino acids. Germline assignment: CDR1 SEHNR and CDR2 FQNEAQ (reference sequence). V shed 1 base and J 4 bases; nucleotides not matched to a gene: 14. The CDR3 DNA follows: TGTGCCAGCAGCTTAGGTCGGGCTAGCGGGAGGGCCTTGGTGTACGAGCAGTACTTC. This sequence encodes CASSLGRASGRALVYEQYF.

This clonotype has a count of ten or more. This chain joins TRBV7-2 and TRBJ2-1; no clear D gene. The V end was cut by 5 bases, the J end by 0 bases, with 8 bases between. CDR1 is SGHTA and CDR2 is FQGNSA in the germline V gene. This CDR3 contains 14 residues. The CDR3 DNA follows: TGTGCCAGCAGCGGGGTCAGCTCCTACAATGAGCAGTTCTTC. Amino acids: CASSGVSSYNEQFF.

This clonotype was detected many times. This sequence joins TRBV10-3 and TRBJ2-1, with no clear D. Per the germline V gene, CDR1 is ENHRY and CDR2 is SYGVKD. The ends were cut back, 5 bases at V and 0 bases at J, with 11 bases in the middle. CDR3 length equals 15 residues. The CDR3 sequence: CAISSPVVSYNEQFF. DNA of the CDR3: TGTGCCATCAGTTCTCCAGTGGTCTCCTACAATGAGCAGTTCTTC.

This clonotype appeared many times. V usage is TRBV27 and J usage is TRBJ2-7; possibly TRBD1 or TRBD2 for D (5 bases each). Germline loops: CDR1 MNHEY, CDR2 SMNVEV (reference sequence). The V and J ends lost 2 bases and 4 bases respectively, with 15 bases between them. This CDR3 contains 15 residues. This CDR3 reads CASSLKGSGGYEQYF. DNA of the CDR3: TGTGCCAGCAGTTTAAAAGGGTCTGGGGGATACGAGCAGTACTTC.

This clonotype was detected a few times. This sequence joins TRBV9 and TRBJ2-3; D may correspond to TRBD1 or TRBD2 (5 bases each). The germline gives CDR1 SGDLS, CDR2 YYNGEE. V lost 6 bases and J lost 2, with 13 bases in between. The CDR3 covers 14 residues. DNA for the CDR3: TGTGCCAGCAACGTGAGAGGGGCCACAGATACGCAGTATTTT. Residues: CASNVRGATDTQYF.

This clonotype occurred a few times. The chain combines TRBV20-1 with TRBJ1-5; D perhaps matches TRBD1 (5 bases). Germline loops: CDR1 DFQATT, CDR2 SNEGSKA (reference sequence). Trimming removed 6 bases from V and 7 bases from J, with 22 bases in between. This CDR3 is built from 15 residues. CDR3 sequence (DNA): TGCAGTGCCCACCTTCCGGGACGGGGGGAGCAGCCCCAGCATTTT. Its translation is CSAHLPGRGEQPQHF.

V is TRBV18 and J is TRBJ2-7; D might be TRBD2 (6 bases). Deletions cut 1 base from V and 5 bases from J, with 18 bases between. This CDR3 contains 16 residues. Germline V gene sequence: CDR1 KGHSH, CDR2 LQKENI. The CDR3 here is CASSPLCRTPGDEQYF. As DNA, the CDR3 is TGTGCCAGCTCACCACTGTGCCGGACTCCGGGGGACGAGCAGTACTTC.

This clonotype was recorded many times. The rearrangement links TRBV11-1 to TRBJ2-3; D not certain. Germline V lookup: CDR1 SGHAT, CDR2 FQDESV (reference sequence). Trimming took 3 bases from V and 3 from J, leaving 1 base between them. CDR3 length equals 11 residues. The CDR3 sequence: CASSFTDTQYF. DNA for the CDR3: TGTGCCAGCAGCTTTACAGATACGCAGTATTTT.

The V and J genes are TRBV7-9 and TRBJ2-5; tentatively, D is TRBD1 (6 bases). The germline gives CDR1 SEHNR, CDR2 FQNEAQ (reference sequence). The CDR3 sequence is 14 residues long. Trimming stripped 3 bases from V and 3 bases from J, with 11 bases between. The CDR3 protein is CASSFEAGEETQYF. The DNA for the CDR3 is TGTGCCAGCAGCTTTGAAGCAGGGGAAGAGACCCAGTACTTC.

This clonotype was seen repeatedly, ten times or more. The gene calls are TRBV10-3 and TRBJ2-3; D may match TRBD1 or TRBD2 (6 bases each). Germline assignment: CDR1 ENHRY and CDR2 SYGVKD. The CDR3 covers 15 residues. V dropped 10 bases and J dropped 4 bases, with 21 bases sitting between them. In nucleotides, the CDR3 is TGTGCCACCAGACCGACTAGTGGGGGCGCAGATACGCAGTATTTT. Its protein is CATRPTSGGADTQYF.